This T cell receptor (beta chain) was identified in a study of cytomegalovirus exposure and HLA in healthy donors. Study-level findings and limits: Per published reports, the classifier diagnosed cytomegalovirus status with high specificity and sensitivity. The authors listed approximately 150 TCR beta chains as cytomegalovirus-associated.

A remark on this clone: Its antigen is still unknown.

Germline loops: CDR1 MNHEY, CDR2 SVGAGI. Trimming removed 0 bases from V and 4 bases from J, with 9 bases in between. The CDR3 length is 15 residues. Clones were sequenced by immunoSEQ multiplex PCR, and TCRdb holds only the in-frame ones, with some missing. There are some 150,000 clones in the sample; about 91% occur only once, and around 9% lies in the top ten. The sequencing input was PBMCs. The source is a woman younger than 35 in good health and CMV-seropositive. This sequence joins TRBV6-5 and TRBJ2-2; D remains ambiguous. The DNA for the CDR3 is TGTGCCAGCAGTTACTCTCAGGTCGGCACCGGGGAGCTGTTTTTT. As protein: CASSYSQVGTGELFF.